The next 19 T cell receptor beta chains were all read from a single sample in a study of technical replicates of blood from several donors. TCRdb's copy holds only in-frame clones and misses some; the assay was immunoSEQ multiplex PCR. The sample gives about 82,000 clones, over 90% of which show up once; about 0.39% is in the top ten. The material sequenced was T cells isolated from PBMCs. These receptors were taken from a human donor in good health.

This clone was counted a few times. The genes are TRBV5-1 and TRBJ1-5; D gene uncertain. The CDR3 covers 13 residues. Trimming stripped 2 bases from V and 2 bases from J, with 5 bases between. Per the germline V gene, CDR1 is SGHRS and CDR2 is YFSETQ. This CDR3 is CASSFEGNQPQHF. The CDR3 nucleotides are TGCGCCAGCAGCTTCGAGGGCAATCAGCCCCAGCATTTT.

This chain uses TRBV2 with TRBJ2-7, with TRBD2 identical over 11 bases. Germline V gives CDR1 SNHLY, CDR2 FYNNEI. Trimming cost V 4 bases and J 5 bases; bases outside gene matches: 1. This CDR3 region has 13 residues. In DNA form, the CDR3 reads TGTGCCAGCAGTGGACTAGCGGGAAACGAGCAGTACTTC. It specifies CASSGLAGNEQYF.

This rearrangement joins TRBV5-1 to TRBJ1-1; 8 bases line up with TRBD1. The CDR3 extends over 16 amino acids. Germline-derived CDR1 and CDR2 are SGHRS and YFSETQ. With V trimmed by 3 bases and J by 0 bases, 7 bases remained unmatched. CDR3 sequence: CASSWGTGHMNTEAFF. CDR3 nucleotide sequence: TGCGCCAGCAGCTGGGGGACAGGCCACATGAACACTGAAGCTTTCTTT.

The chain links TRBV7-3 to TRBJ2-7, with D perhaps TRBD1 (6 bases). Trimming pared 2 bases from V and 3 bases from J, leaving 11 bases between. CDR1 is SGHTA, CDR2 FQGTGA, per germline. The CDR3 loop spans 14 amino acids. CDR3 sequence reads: CASSLDTGYYEQYF. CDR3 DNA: TGTGCCAGCAGCTTAGACACAGGGTACTACGAGCAGTACTTC.

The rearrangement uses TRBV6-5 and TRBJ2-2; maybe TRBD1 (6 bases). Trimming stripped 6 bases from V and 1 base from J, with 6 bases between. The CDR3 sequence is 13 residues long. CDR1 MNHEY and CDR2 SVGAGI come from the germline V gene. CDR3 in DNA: TGTGCCAGCAGACAGGGGAACACCGGGGAGCTGTTTTTT. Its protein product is CASRQGNTGELFF.

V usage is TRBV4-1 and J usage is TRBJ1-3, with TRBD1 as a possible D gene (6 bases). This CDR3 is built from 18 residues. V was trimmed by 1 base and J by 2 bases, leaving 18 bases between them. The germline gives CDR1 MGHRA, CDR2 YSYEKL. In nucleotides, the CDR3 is TGCGCCAGCAGCCAAGGACGACAGGAGATTGTGGCTGGAAACACCATATATTTT. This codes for CASSQGRQEIVAGNTIYF.

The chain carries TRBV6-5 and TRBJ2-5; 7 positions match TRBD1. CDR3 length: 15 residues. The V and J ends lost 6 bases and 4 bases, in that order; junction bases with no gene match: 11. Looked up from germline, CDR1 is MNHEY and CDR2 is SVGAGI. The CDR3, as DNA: TGTGCCAGCAGGAAACAGGGGAAGGGGCCAGAGACCCAGTACTTC. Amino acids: CASRKQGKGPETQYF.

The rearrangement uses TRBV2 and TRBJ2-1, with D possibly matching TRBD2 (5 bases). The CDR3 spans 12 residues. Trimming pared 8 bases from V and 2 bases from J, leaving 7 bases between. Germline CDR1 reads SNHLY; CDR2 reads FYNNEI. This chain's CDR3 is CASRRPYNEQFF. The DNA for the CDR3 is TGTGCCAGCCGGAGGCCCTACAATGAGCAGTTCTTC.

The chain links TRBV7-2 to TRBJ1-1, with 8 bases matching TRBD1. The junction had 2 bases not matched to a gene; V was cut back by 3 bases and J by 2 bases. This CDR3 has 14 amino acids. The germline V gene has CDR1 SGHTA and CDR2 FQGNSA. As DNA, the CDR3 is TGTGCCAGCAGCTTGGGACAGGTAAACACTGAAGCTTTCTTT. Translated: CASSLGQVNTEAFF.

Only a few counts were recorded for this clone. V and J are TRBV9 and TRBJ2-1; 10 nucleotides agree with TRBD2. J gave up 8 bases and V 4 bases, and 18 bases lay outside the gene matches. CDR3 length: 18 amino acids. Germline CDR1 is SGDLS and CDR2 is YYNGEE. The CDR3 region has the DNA TGTGCCAGCAGCTATAAAACTCTAGCGGGAGACCAATCGGATGAGCAGTTCTTC. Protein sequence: CASSYKTLAGDQSDEQFF.

The CDR3 sequence is CASSGGFPYEQYF. The CDR3 bases are TGTGCCAGCAGCGGGGGGTTCCCCTACGAGCAGTACTTC. The chain couples TRBV7-8 to TRBJ2-7; the D gene is possibly TRBD2 (6 bases). V was pared by 5 bases and J by 2 bases, with 10 bases between. CDR3 length: 13 amino acids. The germline CDR1 and CDR2 sequences are SGHVS and FQNEAQ. The variable domain in full, completed from reference TRBV7-8 and TRBJ2-7, reads GAGVSQSPRYKVAKRGQDVALRCDPISGHVSLFWYQQALGQGPEFLTYFQNEAQLDKSGLPSDRFFAERPEGSVSTLKIQRTQQEDSAVYLCASSGGFPYEQYFGPGTRLTVT.

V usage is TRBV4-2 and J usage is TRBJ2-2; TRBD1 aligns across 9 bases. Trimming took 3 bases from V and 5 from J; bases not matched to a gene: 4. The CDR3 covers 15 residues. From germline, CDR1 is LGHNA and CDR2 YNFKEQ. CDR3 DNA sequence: TGTGCCAGCAGCCACTCCGGGACAGGGACCGGGGAGCTGTTTTTT. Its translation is CASSHSGTGTGELFF.

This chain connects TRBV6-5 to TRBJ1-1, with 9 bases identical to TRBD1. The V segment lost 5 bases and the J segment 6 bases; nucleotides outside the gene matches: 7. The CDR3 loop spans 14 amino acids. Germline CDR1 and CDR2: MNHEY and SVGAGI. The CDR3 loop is CASSKTGGWAEAFF. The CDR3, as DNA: TGTGCCAGCAGTAAGACAGGGGGGTGGGCTGAAGCTTTCTTT.

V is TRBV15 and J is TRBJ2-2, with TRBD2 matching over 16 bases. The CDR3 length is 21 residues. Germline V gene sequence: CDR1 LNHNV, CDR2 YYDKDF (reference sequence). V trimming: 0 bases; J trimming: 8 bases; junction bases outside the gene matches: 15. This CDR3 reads CATSRDRTGLAGGPIKGELFF. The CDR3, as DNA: TGTGCCACCAGCAGAGATAGGACGGGACTAGCGGGAGGGCCGATTAAGGGGGAGCTGTTTTTT.

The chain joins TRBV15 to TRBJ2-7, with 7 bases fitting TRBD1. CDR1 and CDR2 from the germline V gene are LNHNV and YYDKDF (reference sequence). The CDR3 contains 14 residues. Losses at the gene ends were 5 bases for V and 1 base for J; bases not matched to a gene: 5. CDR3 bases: TGTGCCACCAGCCGACGGGGACAGTCCTACGAGCAGTACTTC. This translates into CATSRRGQSYEQYF.

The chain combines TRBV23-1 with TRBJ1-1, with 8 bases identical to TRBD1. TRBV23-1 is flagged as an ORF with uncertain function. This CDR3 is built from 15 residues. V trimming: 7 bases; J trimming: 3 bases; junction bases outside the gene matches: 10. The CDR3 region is CASTTRDRLYTEAFF. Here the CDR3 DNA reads TGCGCCAGCACGACTCGGGACAGGTTGTACACTGAAGCTTTCTTT.

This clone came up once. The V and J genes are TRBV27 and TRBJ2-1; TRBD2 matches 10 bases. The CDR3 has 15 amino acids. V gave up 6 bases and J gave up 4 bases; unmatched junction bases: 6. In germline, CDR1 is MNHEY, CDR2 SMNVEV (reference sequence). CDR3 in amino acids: CASRITSGKYNEQFF. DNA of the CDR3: TGTGCCAGCAGAATTACTAGCGGGAAGTACAATGAGCAGTTCTTC.

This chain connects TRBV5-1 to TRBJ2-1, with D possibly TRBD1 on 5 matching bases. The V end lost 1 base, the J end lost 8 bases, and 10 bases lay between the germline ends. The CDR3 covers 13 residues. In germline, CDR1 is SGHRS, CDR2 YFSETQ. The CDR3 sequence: CASSLPQQDEQFF. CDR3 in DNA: TGCGCCAGCAGCTTGCCCCAACAGGATGAGCAGTTCTTC.

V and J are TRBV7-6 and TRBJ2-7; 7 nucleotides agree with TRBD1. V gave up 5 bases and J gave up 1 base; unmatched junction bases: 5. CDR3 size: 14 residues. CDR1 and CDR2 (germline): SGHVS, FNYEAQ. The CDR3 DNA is TGTGCCAGCAGCCCGAACAGGGGATCCTACGAGCAGTACTTC. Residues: CASSPNRGSYEQYF.